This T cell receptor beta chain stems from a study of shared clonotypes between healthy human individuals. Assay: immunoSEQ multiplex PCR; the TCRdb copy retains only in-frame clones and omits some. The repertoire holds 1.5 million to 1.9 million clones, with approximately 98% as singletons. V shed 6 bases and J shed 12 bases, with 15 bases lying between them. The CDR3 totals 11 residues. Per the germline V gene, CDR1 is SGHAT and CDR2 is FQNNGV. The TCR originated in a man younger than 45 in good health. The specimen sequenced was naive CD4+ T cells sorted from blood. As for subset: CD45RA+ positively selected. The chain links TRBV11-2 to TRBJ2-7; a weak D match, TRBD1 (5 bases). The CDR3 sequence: CASSGREKTYF. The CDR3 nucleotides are TGTGCCAGCAGTGGCAGGGAAAAAACGTACTTC. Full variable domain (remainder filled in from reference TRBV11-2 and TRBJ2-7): EAGVAQSPRYKIIEKRQSVAFWCNPISGHATLYWYQQILGQGPKLLIQFQNNGVVDDSQLPKDRFSAERLKGVDSTLKIQPAKLEDSAVYLCASSGREKTYFGPGTRLTVT.